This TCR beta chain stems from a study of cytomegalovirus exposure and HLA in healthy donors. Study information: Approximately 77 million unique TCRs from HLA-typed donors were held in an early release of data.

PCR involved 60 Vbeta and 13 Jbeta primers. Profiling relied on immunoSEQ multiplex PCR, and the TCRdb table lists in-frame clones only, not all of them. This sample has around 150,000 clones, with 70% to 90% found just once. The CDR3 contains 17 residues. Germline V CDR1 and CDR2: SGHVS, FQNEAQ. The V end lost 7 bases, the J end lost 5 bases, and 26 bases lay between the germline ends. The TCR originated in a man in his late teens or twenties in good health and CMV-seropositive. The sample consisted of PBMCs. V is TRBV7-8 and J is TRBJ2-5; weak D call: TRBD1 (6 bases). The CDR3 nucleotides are TGTGCCAGCACCCGGCGTGGGGGCGGCGAATTCCTGGAGACCCAGTACTTC. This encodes CASTRRGGGEFLETQYF.